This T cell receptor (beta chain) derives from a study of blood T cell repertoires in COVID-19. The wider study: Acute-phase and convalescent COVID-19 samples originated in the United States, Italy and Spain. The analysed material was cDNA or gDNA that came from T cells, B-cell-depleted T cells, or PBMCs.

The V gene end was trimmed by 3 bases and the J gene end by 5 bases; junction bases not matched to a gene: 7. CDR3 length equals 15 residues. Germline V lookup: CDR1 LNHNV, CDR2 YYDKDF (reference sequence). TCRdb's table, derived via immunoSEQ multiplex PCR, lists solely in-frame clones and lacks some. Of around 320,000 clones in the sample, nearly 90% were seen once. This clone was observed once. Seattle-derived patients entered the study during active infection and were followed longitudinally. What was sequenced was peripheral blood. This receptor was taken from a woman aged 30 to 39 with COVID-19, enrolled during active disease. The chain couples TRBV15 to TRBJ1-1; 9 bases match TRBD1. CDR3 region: CATSSYRQGGTEAFF. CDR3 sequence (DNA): TGTGCCACCAGCAGCTACCGACAGGGGGGTACTGAAGCTTTCTTT. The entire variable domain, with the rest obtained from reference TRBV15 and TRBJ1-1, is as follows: DAMVIQNPRYQVTQFGKPVTLSCSQTLNHNVMYWYQQKSSQAPKLLFHYYDKDFNNEADTPDNFQSRRPNTSFCFLDIRSPGLGDTAMYLCATSSYRQGGTEAFFGQGTRLTVV.